These T cell receptor beta chains were read from a single sample in a study of blood T cell repertoires in COVID-19. Data came from immunoSEQ multiplex PCR; TCRdb stores just in-frame clones and leaves some out. The table has hundreds of thousands of clones, around 90% seen once. Sample: PBMCs or T cells enriched from blood (not recorded which). The receptor source for this set is a man aged 25 to 40 who had been exposed to COVID-19. Each CDR3 is given with its conserved first and last residue. A D gene is named only where the DNA matches it firmly. Size values are once, few and many counts, or a class for expanded clones, and some rows have none.

V gene	clone size	D gene	J gene	CDR3 protein	CDR3 DNA
TRBV12-3/TRBV12-4	-	-	TRBJ2-1	CASSPGRGVWFF	TGTGCCAGCAGTCCGGGGAGGGGGGTTTGGTTCTTC
TRBV5-1	-	TRBD1	TRBJ2-3	CASSLEGDRRAFGTDTQYF	TGCGCCAGCAGCTTGGAGGGGGACAGGCGTGCGTTTGGCACAGATACGCAGTATTTT
TRBV5-1	-	-	TRBJ1-5	CASSLAGDQPQHF	TGCGCCAGCAGCTTGGCAGGGGATCAGCCCCAGCATTTT
TRBV3-1/TRBV3-2	-	-	TRBJ2-3	CASSTNLPTVDTQYF	TGTGCCAGCAGCACCAATCTGCCGACAGTAGATACGCAGTATTTT
TRBV5-1	few	TRBD1	TRBJ1-1	CASSSQGMGTEAFF	TGCGCCAGCAGCTCACAGGGGATGGGTACTGAAGCTTTCTTT
TRBV20-1	-	-	TRBJ1-3	CSASRGVGQMSSGNTIYF	TGCAGTGCTAGTAGAGGGGTCGGACAGATGAGCTCTGGAAACACCATATATTTT
TRBV20-1	once	-	TRBJ1-2	CSASHSGRAYGYTF	TGCAGTGCTAGTCACTCGGGAAGGGCCTATGGCTACACCTTC
TRBV5-1	-	TRBD1	TRBJ2-6	CASTDRGPGANVLTF	TGCGCCAGCACGGACAGGGGGCCTGGGGCCAACGTCCTGACTTTC
TRBV2	-	TRBD1	TRBJ2-1	CASKPGQGYNEQFF	TGTGCCAGCAAGCCGGGACAGGGGTACAATGAGCAGTTCTTC
TRBV5-4	-	-	TRBJ2-7	CASSWVDRLDEQYF	TGTGCCAGCAGCTGGGTAGACCGACTTGACGAGCAGTACTTC
TRBV3-1/TRBV3-2	-	-	TRBJ1-6	CASSPPRSPLHF	TGTGCCAGCAGCCCCCCCCGGTCACCCCTCCACTTT
TRBV25-1	-	TRBD1	TRBJ2-7	CASRARQGTSYEQYF	TGTGCCAGCAGGGCTAGACAGGGAACCTCCTACGAGCAGTACTTC
TRBV27	-	-	TRBJ1-5	CASSLYQGQDQPQHF	TGTGCCAGCAGTTTATACCAGGGGCAGGATCAGCCCCAGCATTTT
TRBV5-1	-	-	TRBJ1-1	CASSLESGLNTEAFF	TGCGCCAGCAGCTTGGAATCAGGGTTGAACACTGAAGCTTTCTTT
TRBV20-1	-	-	TRBJ1-4	CSASRGPTNEKLFF	TGCAGTGCTAGTAGGGGCCCCACTAATGAAAAACTGTTTTTT
TRBV3-1/TRBV3-2	-	-	TRBJ1-6	CASSQGLYSPLHF	TGTGCCAGCAGCCAAGGACTCTATTCACCCCTCCACTTT
TRBV7-9	-	TRBD2	TRBJ2-1	CASSSLPGLAGPGDEQFF	TGTGCCAGCAGTTCTCTACCGGGACTAGCGGGGCCCGGCGATGAGCAGTTCTTC
TRBV6-5	-	-	TRBJ1-4	CASSQGLATNEKLFF	TGTGCCAGCAGCCAGGGGCTTGCAACTAATGAAAAACTGTTTTTT
TRBV19	-	-	TRBJ1-2	CASSMREVYGYTF	TGTGCCAGTAGTATGCGGGAAGTCTATGGCTACACCTTC
TRBV9	-	-	TRBJ1-2	CASSVGQVDGYTF	TGTGCCAGCAGCGTAGGACAGGTTGATGGCTACACCTTC
TRBV13	-	TRBD2	TRBJ2-3	CASSFQSRDYSTDTQYF	TGTGCCAGCAGCTTCCAAAGCCGGGACTATAGCACAGATACGCAGTATTTT
TRBV7-3	once	-	TRBJ1-6	CASSSTVYNSPLHF	TGTGCCAGCAGCTCTACCGTTTATAATTCACCCCTCCACTTT
TRBV19	-	TRBD2	TRBJ2-3	CASSIAGGITDTQYF	TGTGCCAGTAGTATAGCGGGGGGAATCACAGATACGCAGTATTTT
TRBV5-1	-	TRBD2	TRBJ2-5	CASSLARTSGRQETQYF	TGCGCCAGCAGCTTGGCCCGGACTAGCGGAAGGCAAGAGACCCAGTACTTC
TRBV2	-	-	TRBJ2-3	CASSRDRLTDTQYF	TGTGCCAGCAGTAGAGACAGGCTCACAGATACGCAGTATTTT
TRBV7-7	-	TRBD1	TRBJ1-3	CASSQGTAGNTIYF	TGTGCCAGCAGCCAAGGGACAGCTGGAAACACCATATATTTT
TRBV9	-	TRBD1	TRBJ1-3	CASSAPGQGPGNTIYF	TGTGCCAGCAGCGCCCCGGGACAGGGTCCTGGAAACACCATATATTTT
TRBV6-5	-	-	TRBJ1-1	CASSYGPTGSNTEAFF	TGTGCCAGCAGTTACGGGCCGACAGGATCGAACACTGAAGCTTTCTTT
TRBV6-1	-	-	TRBJ2-2	CASSERGGLAGELFF	TGTGCCAGCAGTGAACGGGGAGGACTGGCCGGGGAGCTGTTTTTT
TRBV6-2/TRBV6-3	once	TRBD1	TRBJ2-5	CASSSGTGVETQYF	TGTGCCAGCAGTTCTGGGACAGGGGTAGAGACCCAGTACTTC
TRBV5-4	-	TRBD1	TRBJ1-1	CASSTGQGGNTEAFF	TGTGCCAGCAGCACCGGACAGGGAGGAAACACTGAAGCTTTCTTT
TRBV28	-	-	TRBJ2-5	CASSLSQTQYF	TGTGCCAGCAGTTTAAGCCAGACCCAGTACTTC
TRBV4-1	-	-	TRBJ2-2	CASSRDSPNTGELFF	TGCGCCAGCAGCCGGGACTCCCCGAACACCGGGGAGCTGTTTTTT
TRBV29-1	-	TRBD1	TRBJ2-7	CSVSKGAYEQYF	TGCAGCGTTAGTAAGGGGGCTTACGAGCAGTACTTC
TRBV5-1	-	-	TRBJ2-1	CASSPPPLSGSYNEQFF	TGCGCCAGCAGCCCTCCACCCTTATCGGGGTCCTACAATGAGCAGTTCTTC
TRBV18	few	-	TRBJ1-5	CASSPQSNQPQHF	TGTGCCAGCTCACCACAATCTAATCAGCCCCAGCATTTT
TRBV27	-	-	TRBJ1-2	CASKADRSGYTF	TGTGCCAGCAAGGCGGATAGGAGTGGCTACACCTTC
TRBV25-1	-	-	TRBJ1-5	CASSPSEGGNSNQPQHF	TGTGCCAGCAGTCCATCGGAGGGGGGGAATAGCAATCAGCCCCAGCATTTT
TRBV19	-	-	TRBJ2-1	CASSPRFRTRDNEQFF	TGTGCCAGTAGCCCCAGATTCAGGACACGGGACAATGAGCAGTTCTTC
TRBV11-1	-	TRBD2	TRBJ2-4	CASSGSGGAGNIQYF	TGTGCCAGCAGCGGTAGCGGGGGGGCTGGAAACATTCAGTACTTC
TRBV19	-	-	TRBJ1-6	CASSPLLRVAYSPLHF	TGTGCCAGTAGTCCTCTTTTGAGGGTTGCGTATTCACCCCTCCACTTT
TRBV19	once	-	TRBJ1-4	CASSMKRFANEKLFF	TGTGCCAGTAGTATGAAGCGATTTGCTAATGAAAAACTGTTTTTT
TRBV6-1	once	TRBD1	TRBJ1-6	CASSEVPSGGTGGSPLHF	TGTGCCAGCAGTGAAGTCCCGTCCGGGGGGACAGGGGGTTCACCCCTCCACTTT